The next 18 T cell receptor beta chains were all read from a single sample in a study of OX40 agonist ivuxolimab in advanced cancers. Sequenced by immunoSEQ multiplex PCR; TCRdb stores in-frame clones only, minus some. This sample yields around 60,000 clones, of which more than 65% are seen a single time; 2.4% belongs to the top ten. The material was CD4+ or CD8+ T cells sorted from blood, obtained in a trial of the OX40 agonist ivuxolimab. The receptors shown here come from an adult with an advanced solid tumor such as melanoma, head and neck, liver or kidney cancer.

V is TRBV5-1 and J is TRBJ1-4, with D perhaps matching TRBD1 (5 bases). The germline V and J ends were trimmed by 0 bases and 4 bases, with 16 bases remaining between them. This CDR3 has 17 residues. CDR1 SGHRS and CDR2 YFSETQ come from the germline V gene. DNA of the CDR3: TGCGCCAGCAGCTTGGGACAGAGGGTTAACTATAATGAAAAACTGTTTTTT. Translation gives CASSLGQRVNYNEKLFF.

The CDR3 coding sequence is TGTGCCAGCAGCTTCCAGACGGGGTTTGGGTACGAGCAGTACTTC. Amino acids: CASSFQTGFGYEQYF. The V and J genes are TRBV7-2 and TRBJ2-7; maybe TRBD2 (5 bases). The V gene lost 3 bases and the J gene lost 4 bases, with 16 bases spanning the gap. Germline V CDR1 and CDR2: SGHTA, FQGNSA. This CDR3 is built from 15 residues.

V usage is TRBV6-6 and J usage is TRBJ1-6, with D uncertain. There are 13 residues in the CDR3. Germline V CDR1 and CDR2: MNHNY, SVGAGI (reference sequence). The V and J ends lost 6 bases and 12 bases respectively, with 15 bases between them. The CDR3 coding sequence is TGTGCCAGCAGCCTCGGAGGGTGGGAACCCCTCCACTTT. This codes for CASSLGGWEPLHF.

The rearrangement uses TRBV6-6 and TRBJ2-7; the D gene is possibly TRBD1 (5 bases). Per germline, CDR1 MNHNY and CDR2 SVGAGI (reference sequence). V was pared by 6 bases and J by 0 bases, with 9 bases between. This CDR3 has 13 residues. The CDR3: CASSLQDSYEQYF. In DNA form, the CDR3 reads TGTGCCAGCAGCCTACAGGACTCCTACGAGCAGTACTTC.

This clone was seen a single time. The chain links TRBV19 to TRBJ1-5; 11 nucleotides match TRBD1. The junction had 12 bases not matched to a gene; V was cut back by 1 base and J by 4 bases. Per germline, CDR1 LNHDA and CDR2 SQIVND (reference sequence). The CDR3 is made up of 19 amino acids. CDR3 region: CASSIGWDRGFRWNQPQHF. The DNA of the CDR3 is TGTGCCAGTAGTATAGGGTGGGACAGGGGGTTCCGATGGAATCAGCCCCAGCATTTT. The full variable domain, rest sourced from reference TRBV19 and TRBJ1-5, is DGGITQSPKYLFRKEGQNVTLSCEQNLNHDAMYWYRQDPGQGLRLIYYSQIVNDFQKGDIAEGYSVSREKKESFPLTVTSAQKNPTAFYLCASSIGWDRGFRWNQPQHFGDGTRLSIL.

V gene TRBV10-3 combines with J gene TRBJ1-2; possible D gene TRBD1, 6 bases. CDR1 is ENHRY, CDR2 SYGVKD, per germline. Trimming removed 6 bases at V and 4 bases at J, with 9 bases between. CDR3 length: 12 residues. In DNA form, the CDR3 reads TGTGCCATCAGCCCGACAGGCTATGGCTACACCTTC. This encodes CAISPTGYGYTF.

This sequence joins TRBV7-9 and TRBJ1-1, with TRBD1 matching 8 bases. The CDR3 has 13 amino acids. J lost 4 bases, V lost 5 bases, and 3 bases had no gene match. From germline, CDR1 is SEHNR and CDR2 FQNEAQ (reference sequence). CDR3 amino acids: CASSPGGRTEAFF. CDR3 coding DNA: TGTGCCAGCAGCCCAGGGGGCCGCACTGAAGCTTTCTTT.

The rearrangement links TRBV9 to TRBJ2-2; 9 bases line up with TRBD2. Germline CDR1 reads SGDLS; CDR2 reads YYNGEE. V dropped 0 bases and J dropped 4; count of bases not matched to a gene: 7. The CDR3 is 17 residues long. The CDR3 is CASSVVPAGGPTGELFF. CDR3 coding DNA: TGTGCCAGCAGCGTAGTTCCAGCGGGGGGCCCCACCGGGGAGCTGTTTTTT.

The chain recombines TRBV7-9 with TRBJ1-3, with TRBD1 matching over 8 bases. This CDR3 region has 19 residues. V gave up 1 base and J gave up 0 bases; unmatched junction bases: 11. The germline V gene encodes CDR1 SEHNR and CDR2 FQNEAQ (reference sequence). The CDR3 is CASSLDLNRGNNSGNTIYF. In DNA, the CDR3 is TGTGCCAGCAGCTTAGATCTAAACAGGGGGAATAACTCTGGAAACACCATATATTTT.

The chain couples TRBV7-2 to TRBJ2-7; D tentatively reads TRBD1 or TRBD2 (5 bases each). V was trimmed by 0 bases and J by 6 bases, leaving 9 bases between them. Germline values: CDR1 SGHTA, CDR2 FQGNSA. The CDR3 runs 13 residues. CDR3 nucleotides: TGTGCCAGCAGCTTAGCGGCAGGGAGCGAGCAGTACTTC. Protein product: CASSLAAGSEQYF.

In its sample, this clone was seen once. The genes are TRBV5-1 and TRBJ1-4; 7 bases align to TRBD1. This CDR3 region has 17 residues. Germline V gene data show CDR1 as SGHRS and CDR2 as YFSETQ. V lost 0 bases to trimming and J lost 3 bases; unmatched junction nucleotides: 8. CDR3 sequence reads: CASSLAPGTVPNEKLFF. The CDR3 DNA sequence: TGCGCCAGCAGCTTGGCCCCCGGGACAGTTCCTAATGAAAAACTGTTTTTT.

The V gene is TRBV6-6, the J gene TRBJ1-1, with D maybe TRBD1 (6 bases). Germline V CDR1 and CDR2: MNHNY, SVGAGI (reference sequence). The CDR3 length is 15 residues. V was trimmed by 4 bases and J by 0 bases, leaving 12 bases between them. The CDR3 nucleotides read TGTGCCAGCAGTTTCGGACAGACCATGAACACTGAAGCTTTCTTT. This encodes CASSFGQTMNTEAFF.

This chain joins TRBV15 and TRBJ2-1, with D perhaps assigned TRBD1 or TRBD2 (6 bases each). Germline CDR1 reads LNHNV; CDR2 reads YYDKDF (reference sequence). The CDR3 runs 16 residues. Trimming pared 1 base from V and 0 bases from J, leaving 10 bases between. CDR3 sequence: CATSRAGALSYNEQFF. For the CDR3, the DNA is TGTGCCACCAGCAGAGCGGGGGCCCTCTCCTACAATGAGCAGTTCTTC.

This clone was detected a few times. Other DNA sequences in the sample encode the same CDR3. The chain is built from TRBV7-2 and TRBJ2-7; D could derive from TRBD1 or TRBD2 (5 bases each). CDR1 and CDR2 (germline): SGHTA, FQGNSA. The germline V and J ends were trimmed by 0 bases and 4 bases, with 10 bases remaining between them. This CDR3 has 14 amino acids. CDR3 sequence reads: CASSLAGRGYEQYF. CDR3 in DNA: TGTGCCAGCAGCTTAGCGGGACGTGGTTACGAGCAGTACTTC.

J is TRBJ1-4 and V is TRBV5-1, with D hard to call. The CDR3 runs to 15 residues. Germline V gene data show CDR1 as SGHRS and CDR2 as YFSETQ. V was shortened by 0 bases and J by 5 bases, with 11 bases between the two germline ends. The CDR3 sequence: CASSLGGVPNEKLFF. The DNA for the CDR3 is TGCGCCAGCAGCTTGGGTGGGGTGCCGAATGAAAAACTGTTTTTT.

Regarding this clone: The germline gene is not matched at one end of the junction; a read error may be the cause. The gene calls are TRBV19 and TRBJ2-2, with TRBD1 identical over 9 bases. The CDR3 has 14 residues. Germline CDR1 is LNHDA and CDR2 is SQIVND (reference sequence). The CDR3 sequence is CASTIQGADGELFF. As DNA, the CDR3 is TGTGCCAGTACTATACAGGGGGCCGACGGGGAGCTGTTTTTT.

The V and J genes are TRBV2 and TRBJ2-3, with D hard to call. CDR1 and CDR2 from the germline V gene are SNHLY and FYNNEI. The CDR3 is 14 residues long. Trimming shortened V by 2 bases and J by 8 bases, and 14 bases separated the two germline ends. The CDR3 region has the DNA TGTGCCAGCAGTGAAACCGGCGGATCGGGTACGCAGTATTTT. It translates to CASSETGGSGTQYF.

The rearrangement joins TRBV9 to TRBJ2-7, with 9 bases matching TRBD1. This CDR3 is 13 amino acids long. The germline V gene has CDR1 SGDLS and CDR2 YYNGEE. V was clipped by 7 bases and J by 4 bases; unmatched bases: 6. The DNA for the CDR3 is TGTGCCAGCGACCGGGACAGGGTATACGAGCAGTACTTC. The encoded protein is CASDRDRVYEQYF.